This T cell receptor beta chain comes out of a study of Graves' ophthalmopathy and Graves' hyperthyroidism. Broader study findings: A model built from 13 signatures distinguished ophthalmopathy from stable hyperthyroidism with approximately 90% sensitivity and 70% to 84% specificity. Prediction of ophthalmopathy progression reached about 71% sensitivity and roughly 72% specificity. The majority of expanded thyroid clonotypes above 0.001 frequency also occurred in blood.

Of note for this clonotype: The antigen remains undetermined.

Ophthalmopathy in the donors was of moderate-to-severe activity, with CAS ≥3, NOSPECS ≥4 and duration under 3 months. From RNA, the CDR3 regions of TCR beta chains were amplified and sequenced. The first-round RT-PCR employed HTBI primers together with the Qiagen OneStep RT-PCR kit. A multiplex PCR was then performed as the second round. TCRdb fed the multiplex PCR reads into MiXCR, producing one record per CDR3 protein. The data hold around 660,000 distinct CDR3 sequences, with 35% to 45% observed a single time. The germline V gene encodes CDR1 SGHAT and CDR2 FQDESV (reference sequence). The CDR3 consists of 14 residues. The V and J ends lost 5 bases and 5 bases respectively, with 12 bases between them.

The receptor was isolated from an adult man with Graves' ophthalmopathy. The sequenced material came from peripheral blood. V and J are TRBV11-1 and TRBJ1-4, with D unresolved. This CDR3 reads CASSELSVNEKLFF. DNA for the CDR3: TGTGCCAGCAGCGAACTTTCTGTGAATGAAAAACTGTTTTTT.